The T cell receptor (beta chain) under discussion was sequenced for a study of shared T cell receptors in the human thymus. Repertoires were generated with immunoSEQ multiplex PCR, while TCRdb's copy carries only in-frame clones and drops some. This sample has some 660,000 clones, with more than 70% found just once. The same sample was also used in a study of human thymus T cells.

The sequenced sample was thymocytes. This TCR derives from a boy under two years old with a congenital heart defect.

The CDR3 spells CASSLDRGDTEAFF. The DNA for the CDR3 is TGTGCCAGCAGCTTAGACAGGGGTGACACTGAAGCTTTCTTT. The chain joins TRBV7-2 to TRBJ1-1, with 7 bases identical to TRBD1. Germline V gives CDR1 SGHTA, CDR2 FQGNSA. The CDR3 covers 14 residues. The junction had 2 bases not matched to a gene; V was cut back by 1 base and J by 3 bases.